This is a list of T cell receptor beta chains from one sample in a study of T cells in Graves' hyperthyroidism and ophthalmopathy. MiXCR was run by TCRdb on the multiplex PCR reads, yielding one entry per CDR3 protein. The sample yields approximately 430,000 distinct CDR3 sequences, 14% to 15% seen once. Material: blood. Receptor source: a young man with Graves' ophthalmopathy. CDR3s include the opening cysteine and the closing phenylalanine or tryptophan. The order of the fields is J gene, D gene, V gene, clone size, CDR3 DNA, CDR3 protein. D genes are given only for firm matches. Clone sizes are given selectively: once, few, many, or a class where the clone is expanded.

J gene: TRBJ2-7; D gene: TRBD1; V gene: TRBV20-1; clone size: -; CDR3 DNA: TGCAGTGCTTTTACCGGGACAGGGTTCTTCGAGCAGTACTTC; CDR3 protein: CSAFTGTGFFEQYF
J gene: TRBJ2-7; D gene: TRBD1; V gene: TRBV6-1; clone size: many; CDR3 DNA: TGTGCCAGCAGTGTCCGGGACAGGGTCTACGAGCAGTACTTC; CDR3 protein: CASSVRDRVYEQYF
J gene: TRBJ2-1; D gene: TRBD2; V gene: TRBV5-6; clone size: many; CDR3 DNA: TGTGCCAGCAGCCCTCCCCTAGCGGCATACAATGAGCAGTTCTTC; CDR3 protein: CASSPPLAAYNEQFF
J gene: TRBJ2-2; D gene: -; V gene: TRBV6-4; clone size: few; CDR3 DNA: TGTGCCAGCAGTGCGCCGACTGGGCCATCCGGGGAGCTGTTTTTT; CDR3 protein: CASSAPTGPSGELFF
J gene: TRBJ1-6; D gene: -; V gene: TRBV20-1; clone size: few; CDR3 DNA: TGCAGTGCTCCCCGGCTGAGGGAAAATTCACCCCTCCACTTT; CDR3 protein: CSAPRLRENSPLHF
J gene: TRBJ2-7; D gene: -; V gene: TRBV6-1; clone size: few; CDR3 DNA: TGTGCCAGCAGACTAAACCGACTTTATGCCTACGAGCAGTACTTC; CDR3 protein: CASRLNRLYAYEQYF
J gene: TRBJ2-7; D gene: TRBD2; V gene: TRBV27; clone size: -; CDR3 DNA: TGTGCCAGCAGTTTCGGGACTAGCGGGAGTGGCCCCTACGAGCAGTACTTC; CDR3 protein: CASSFGTSGSGPYEQYF
J gene: TRBJ2-2; D gene: TRBD2; V gene: TRBV7-9; clone size: many; CDR3 DNA: TGTGCCAGCAGCTCAAGCACGGGACTAGCGGGACCGAACACCGGGGAGCTGTTTTTT; CDR3 protein: CASSSSTGLAGPNTGELFF
J gene: TRBJ2-1; D gene: TRBD2; V gene: TRBV24-1; clone size: -; CDR3 DNA: TGTGCCACCAGTACTGCGGGGGGGGCAAGGTACAATGAGCAGTTCTTC; CDR3 protein: CATSTAGGARYNEQFF
J gene: TRBJ2-1; D gene: TRBD2; V gene: TRBV19; clone size: -; CDR3 DNA: TGTGCCAGTATTCCCCGGCCTAGCGGGTTATACAATGAGCAGTTCTTC; CDR3 protein: CASIPRPSGLYNEQFF
J gene: TRBJ2-7; D gene: -; V gene: TRBV2; clone size: many; CDR3 DNA: TGTGCCAGCAGCCTCTTGGTAGCCCGAGCCTACGAGCAGTACTTC; CDR3 protein: CASSLLVARAYEQYF
J gene: TRBJ1-1; D gene: -; V gene: TRBV11-2; clone size: many; CDR3 DNA: TGTGCCAGCAGCTTAGATCATCTGGGTATGGACACTGAAGCTTTCTTT; CDR3 protein: CASSLDHLGMDTEAFF
J gene: TRBJ2-1; D gene: -; V gene: TRBV15; clone size: few; CDR3 DNA: TGTGCCACCAGCAACAGGGACTACAATGAGCAGTTCTTC; CDR3 protein: CATSNRDYNEQFF
J gene: TRBJ1-2; D gene: TRBD1; V gene: TRBV6-1; clone size: many; CDR3 DNA: TGTGCCAGCAGCCACGGGACAGCCAACTATGGCTACACCTTC; CDR3 protein: CASSHGTANYGYTF
J gene: TRBJ2-5; D gene: TRBD2; V gene: TRBV11-2; clone size: many; CDR3 DNA: TGTGCCAGCAGCCCGATACTAGCGGCAGCTTTTCAAGAGACCCAGTACTTC; CDR3 protein: CASSPILAAAFQETQYF
J gene: TRBJ1-2; D gene: -; V gene: TRBV29-1; clone size: many; CDR3 DNA: TGCAGCGCCATCCCCAATAACTATGGCTACACCTTC; CDR3 protein: CSAIPNNYGYTF
J gene: TRBJ2-4; D gene: -; V gene: TRBV2; clone size: -; CDR3 DNA: TGTGCCAGCAGCAGCGGACGGCCTGCAGAAAACATTCAGTACTTC; CDR3 protein: CASSSGRPAENIQYF